These T cell receptor beta chains were read from a single sample in a study of T cells after yellow fever vaccination. MiXCR, applied by TCRdb to the 5' RACE reads, yields one record per CDR3 protein. The sample carries around 320,000 distinct CDR3 sequences, roughly 8.7% recorded once. The sample was CD4+ T cells sorted from PBMCs, taken 5 days after the yellow fever booster vaccination. These receptors came from a man younger than 35 who received the YFV17D yellow fever vaccine. The CDR3 runs from the conserved cysteine through the conserved F or W. Fields, in order: V gene, clone size, D gene, J gene, CDR3 protein, CDR3 DNA. A D gene is named only where the DNA matches it firmly. The size of a clone is reported for some rows only, either as once, few or many, or as a class for expanded clones.

v_gene: TRBV7-3
abundance: NA
d_gene: TRBD2
j_gene: TRBJ2-3
CDR3aa: CASSLRGGHGDTQYF
CDR3nt: TGTGCCAGCAGCCTGCGGGGGGGCCATGGAGATACGCAGTATTTT

v_gene: TRBV9
abundance: few
d_gene: TRBD1
j_gene: TRBJ2-3
CDR3aa: CASSSRQGANTQYF
CDR3nt: TGTGCCAGCAGCTCCCGACAGGGCGCAAATACGCAGTATTTT

v_gene: TRBV6-2/TRBV6-3
abundance: NA
d_gene: NA
j_gene: TRBJ2-5
CDR3aa: CASTKVGYQETQYF
CDR3nt: TGTGCCAGCACCAAGGTGGGGTACCAAGAGACCCAGTACTTC

v_gene: TRBV10-3
abundance: many
d_gene: NA
j_gene: TRBJ1-4
CDR3aa: CAISESGTSTNEKLFF
CDR3nt: TGTGCCATCAGTGAGTCGGGGACATCAACTAATGAAAAACTGTTTTTT

v_gene: TRBV7-9
abundance: NA
d_gene: NA
j_gene: TRBJ2-3
CDR3aa: CASSLAVGDTQYF
CDR3nt: TGTGCCAGCAGCTTAGCGGTGGGAGATACGCAGTATTTT

v_gene: TRBV12-3/TRBV12-4
abundance: many
d_gene: NA
j_gene: TRBJ2-4
CDR3aa: CASRPTGANIQYF
CDR3nt: TGTGCCAGCAGGCCCACCGGCGCAAACATTCAGTACTTC

v_gene: TRBV6-5
abundance: few
d_gene: TRBD2
j_gene: TRBJ2-3
CDR3aa: CASSRAGTSASRTQYF
CDR3nt: TGTGCCAGCAGTAGAGCCGGGACTAGCGCTTCTAGAACGCAGTATTTT

v_gene: TRBV7-3
abundance: NA
d_gene: NA
j_gene: TRBJ2-3
CDR3aa: CASSLGRRVQQDTQYF
CDR3nt: TGTGCCAGCAGCTTAGGACGCCGGGTCCAACAGGATACGCAGTATTTT

v_gene: TRBV20-1
abundance: NA
d_gene: NA
j_gene: TRBJ2-3
CDR3aa: CSARDRTQLDTQYF
CDR3nt: TGCAGTGCTAGAGATAGGACTCAGCTGGATACGCAGTATTTT

v_gene: TRBV18
abundance: few
d_gene: TRBD2
j_gene: TRBJ2-3
CDR3aa: CASSPPGIAGVDTQYF
CDR3nt: TGTGCCAGCTCACCTCCCGGGATAGCGGGGGTGGATACGCAGTATTTT

v_gene: TRBV7-2
abundance: many
d_gene: NA
j_gene: TRBJ1-1
CDR3aa: CASSAQGGNTEAFF
CDR3nt: TGTGCCAGCAGCGCCCAAGGGGGTAACACTGAAGCTTTCTTT

v_gene: TRBV7-2
abundance: many
d_gene: NA
j_gene: TRBJ2-3
CDR3aa: CASSPRLAGTDTQYF
CDR3nt: TGTGCCAGCAGCCCCCGGCTAGCTGGCACAGATACGCAGTATTTT

v_gene: TRBV7-8
abundance: few
d_gene: NA
j_gene: TRBJ1-3
CDR3aa: CASSLRQGGNTIYF
CDR3nt: TGTGCCAGCAGCTTACGTCAGGGAGGAAACACCATATATTTT